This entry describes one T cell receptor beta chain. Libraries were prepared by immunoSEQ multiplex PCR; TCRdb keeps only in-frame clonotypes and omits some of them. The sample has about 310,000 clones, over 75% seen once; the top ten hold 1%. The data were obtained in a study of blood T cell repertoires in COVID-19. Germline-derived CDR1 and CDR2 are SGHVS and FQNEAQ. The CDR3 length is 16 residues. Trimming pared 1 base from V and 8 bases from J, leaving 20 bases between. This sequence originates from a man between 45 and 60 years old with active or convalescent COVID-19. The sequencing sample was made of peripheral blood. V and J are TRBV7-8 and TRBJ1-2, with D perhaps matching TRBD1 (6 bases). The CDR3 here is CASSLERGAARRGYTF. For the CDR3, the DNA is TGTGCCAGCAGCTTAGAACGGGGGGCAGCACGTCGGGGCTACACCTTC.